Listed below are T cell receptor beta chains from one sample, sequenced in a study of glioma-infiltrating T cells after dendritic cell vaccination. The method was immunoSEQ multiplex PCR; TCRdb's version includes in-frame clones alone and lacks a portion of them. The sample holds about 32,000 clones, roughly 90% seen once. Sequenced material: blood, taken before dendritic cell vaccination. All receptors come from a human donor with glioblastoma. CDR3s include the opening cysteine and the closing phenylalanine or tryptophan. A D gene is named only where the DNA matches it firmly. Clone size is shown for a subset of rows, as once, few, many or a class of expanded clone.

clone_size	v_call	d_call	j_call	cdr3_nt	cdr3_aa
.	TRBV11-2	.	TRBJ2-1	TGTGCCAGCACCACCGGGGAACACAATGAGCAGTTCTTC	CASTTGEHNEQFF
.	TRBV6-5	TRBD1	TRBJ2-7	TGTGCCAGCAGTGGCCGGGACAGCCCCTACGAGCAGTACTTC	CASSGRDSPYEQYF
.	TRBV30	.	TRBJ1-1	TGTGCCTGGAGTCCCCGCCAGGGTACAGCTTTCTTT	CAWSPRQGTAFF
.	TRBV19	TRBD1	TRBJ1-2	TGTGCCAGTAAGGGGGACAGGGATGGCTACACCTTC	CASKGDRDGYTF
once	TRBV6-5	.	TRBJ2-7	TGTGCCAGCAGTTACTCTGGCAGCTACGAGCAGTACTTC	CASSYSGSYEQYF
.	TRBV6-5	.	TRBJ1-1	TGTGCCAGTACCCCGGGCGGGGCCACTGAAGCTTTCTTT	CASTPGGATEAFF
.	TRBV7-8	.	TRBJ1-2	TGTGCCAGCAGCGCTTGGGCGGGGGCCGAGGGCTACACCTTC	CASSAWAGAEGYTF
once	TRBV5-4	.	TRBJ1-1	TGTGCCAGCAGCCTGACTGGGGGGGCGAACACTGAAGCTTTCTTT	CASSLTGGANTEAFF
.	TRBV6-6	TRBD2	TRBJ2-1	TGTGCCAGCAGAGTAGCGGGGGCACGCTCCTACAATGAGCAGTTCTTC	CASRVAGARSYNEQFF
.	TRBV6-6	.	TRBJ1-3	TGTGCCATACTTGGCGGTGGAAACACCATATATTTT	CAILGGGNTIYF
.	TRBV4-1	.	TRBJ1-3	TGCGCCAGCAGCCAAGAGGGGGCGGGGGACCGAAACACCATATATTTT	CASSQEGAGDRNTIYF
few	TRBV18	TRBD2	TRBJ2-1	TGTGCCAGCTCACCCACTAGCGGGGGGGCAATAGGGCAGTTCTTC	CASSPTSGGAIGQFF
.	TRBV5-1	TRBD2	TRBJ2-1	TGCGCCAGCAGCGCCGGGACTAGCGGGGGGGCCTACAATGAGCAGTTCTTC	CASSAGTSGGAYNEQFF
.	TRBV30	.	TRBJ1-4	TGTGCCTGGAGTGCTACGCCCGCGGCTAATGAAAAACTGTTTTTT	CAWSATPAANEKLFF
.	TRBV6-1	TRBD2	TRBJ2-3	TGTGCCAGCAGTGAGGCTAGCGGGGGATACACAGATACGCAGTATTTT	CASSEASGGYTDTQYF
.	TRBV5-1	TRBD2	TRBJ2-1	TGCGCCAGCAGCTTGGGCGCGGGGGGCTACAATGAGCAGTTCTTC	CASSLGAGGYNEQFF